This T cell receptor (beta chain) was sequenced for a study of blood T cells in healthy people across ages. Study at large: About one barcoded beta molecule per two T cells was the capture yield of template switching.

Study outcomes and limitations: When set beside aged donors, long-lived donors presented more naive CD4+ cells and higher diversity. Diversity was estimated from one million T cells, and these estimates were considered underestimates.

Using a J-beta primer mix together with a sample-barcoded 5' primer, a second PCR was run for about 7 to 12 cycles. Paired-end reads containing CDR3 totaled no fewer than 2.5 million for each sample. In TCRdb, the 5' RACE reads were re-called with MiXCR into one record per CDR3 protein. The sample carries about 830,000 distinct CDR3 sequences, 58% recorded once. Comments on this clonotype: Its antigen is unidentified.

The CDR3 is made up of 16 amino acids. The junction had 12 bases not matched to a gene; V was cut back by 6 bases and J by 8 bases. Sequenced: blood. The chain combines TRBV12-3 or TRBV12-4 with TRBJ2-1; TRBD2 matches 11 bases. The sequence came from a man aged 25 to 40 in good health. The CDR3 nucleotides read TGTGCCAGCAGACCACTAGCGGGAGAGCATATGGATGAGCAGTTCTTC. Residues: CASRPLAGEHMDEQFF.